Listed below are T cell receptor beta chains from one sample, sequenced in a study of blood T cell repertoires in COVID-19. TCRdb's table, derived via immunoSEQ multiplex PCR, lists solely in-frame clones and lacks some. The sample holds around 300,000 clones, 65% to 90% seen once. The sample taken for sequencing was peripheral blood. The source is a human donor in a cohort sampled during active COVID-19. CDR3s include the opening cysteine and the closing phenylalanine or tryptophan. Each record gives: V gene, J gene, clone size, D gene, CDR3 protein, CDR3 DNA. D genes are given only for firm matches. Clone size, where shown, is once, few, many, or a class for clones that have expanded.

TRBV7-2,TRBJ2-1,-,TRBD1,CASSPHEDRGCEQFF,TGTGCCAGCAGCCCCCATGAGGACAGGGGGTGCGAGCAGTTCTTC
TRBV4-2,TRBJ2-7,-,TRBD2,CASSQASGGTAYEQYF,TGTGCCAGCAGCCAGGCTAGCGGGGGGACCGCCTACGAGCAGTACTTC
TRBV2,TRBJ1-4,-,-,CASSDRSLTNEKLFF,TGTGCCAGCAGTGACAGGTCCCTAACTAATGAAAAACTGTTTTTT
TRBV6-5,TRBJ1-2,-,-,CATGGRRWRDGYTF,TGTGCCACCGGGGGGCGGCGTTGGAGGGATGGCTACACCTTC
TRBV6-5,TRBJ2-7,-,TRBD2,CASTPGTSLYEQYF,TGTGCCAGCACCCCCGGGACTAGCCTCTACGAGCAGTACTTC
TRBV27,TRBJ1-2,-,-,CASSRGRRNYGYTF,TGTGCCAGCAGCAGGGGACGGAGAAACTATGGCTACACCTTC
TRBV6-5,TRBJ1-2,-,-,CASSYEPTFYGYTF,TGTGCCAGCAGTTACGAGCCGACTTTCTATGGCTACACCTTC
TRBV5-1,TRBJ1-2,few,-,CASSLNSQGYGYTF,TGCGCCAGCAGCTTGAATTCCCAGGGTTATGGCTACACCTTC
TRBV5-1,TRBJ1-1,few,-,CASSNGGSVNTEAFF,TGCGCCAGCAGCAATGGAGGGTCAGTGAACACTGAAGCTTTCTTT
TRBV19,TRBJ1-1,-,-,CASSHSGVSVRTEAFF,TGTGCCAGTAGCCATTCAGGGGTGTCGGTGCGCACTGAAGCTTTCTTT
TRBV4-1,TRBJ2-1,-,-,CASSQDLLSSYNEQFF,TGCGCCAGCAGCCAAGACCTTCTTAGCTCCTACAATGAGCAGTTCTTC
TRBV18,TRBJ2-7,-,-,CASSPAQDSNEQYF,TGTGCCAGCTCACCGGCACAGGACAGTAACGAGCAGTACTTC
TRBV3-1/TRBV3-2,TRBJ2-2,-,TRBD2,CASSLTSAGELFF,TGTGCCAGCAGCCTAACTAGCGCCGGGGAGCTGTTTTTT
TRBV6-5,TRBJ1-5,-,TRBD1,CASRRTGGNQPQHF,TGTGCCAGCAGGAGGACAGGGGGAAATCAGCCCCAGCATTTT
TRBV5-6,TRBJ1-1,-,-,CASSLAGVRDTEAFF,TGTGCCAGCAGCTTGGCCGGGGTAAGGGACACTGAAGCTTTCTTT
TRBV2,TRBJ2-3,-,-,CASSGLRAGTDTQYF,TGTGCCAGCAGTGGGTTGCGGGCGGGCACAGATACGCAGTATTTT
TRBV12-5,TRBJ1-5,-,-,CASGFTGNLVSGNQPQHF,TGTGCTAGTGGTTTCACAGGGAATTTAGTCTCCGGCAATCAGCCCCAGCATTTT
TRBV18,TRBJ2-7,-,TRBD1,CASSPGQGLTYEQYF,TGTGCCAGCTCACCCGGACAGGGGTTAACCTACGAGCAGTACTTC
TRBV2,TRBJ2-7,-,-,CASSEHDSSLKDEQYF,TGTGCCAGCAGTGAGCATGACAGCAGCCTCAAAGACGAGCAGTACTTC
TRBV10-3,TRBJ2-3,-,-,CATQGRDTQYF,TGTGCCACCCAGGGTCGGGATACGCAGTATTTT
TRBV14,TRBJ1-3,-,TRBD1,CASSPADRAFGNTIYF,TGTGCCAGCAGCCCCGCGGACAGGGCGTTTGGAAACACCATATATTTT
TRBV7-3,TRBJ1-6,-,-,CASSPEGGNSPLHF,TGTGCCAGCAGCCCTGAGGGGGGGAATTCACCCCTCCACTTT
TRBV27,TRBJ2-7,-,TRBD2,CASSALAGGSYEQYF,TGTGCCAGCAGTGCCCTAGCGGGGGGAAGCTACGAGCAGTACTTC
TRBV18,TRBJ2-2,-,TRBD2,CASSLQRGSSTGELFF,TGTGCCAGCTCATTACAGCGGGGGTCGAGCACCGGGGAGCTGTTTTTT
TRBV6-5,TRBJ1-2,-,TRBD1,CASSYGQGGHGYTF,TGTGCCAGCAGTTACGGCCAGGGGGGTCATGGCTACACCTTC
TRBV11-3,TRBJ2-6,-,TRBD1,CASSPGTGGSGANVLTF,TGTGCCAGCAGCCCCGGGACAGGGGGCTCTGGGGCCAACGTCCTGACTTTC
TRBV5-1,TRBJ2-2,-,TRBD1,CASSSAGTDMTGELFF,TGCGCCAGCAGCTCCGCCGGGACAGATATGACCGGGGAGCTGTTTTTT
TRBV30,TRBJ1-1,few,-,CACQRQQDTEAFF,TGTGCCTGCCAAAGACAACAAGACACTGAAGCTTTCTTT
TRBV2,TRBJ1-2,-,TRBD1,CASSISGTGGHGYTF,TGTGCCAGCAGTATATCCGGGACAGGGGGCCATGGCTACACCTTC
TRBV5-4,TRBJ1-6,few,TRBD1,CASGTGQGANNSPLHF,TGTGCCAGCGGTACTGGTCAGGGGGCGAATAATTCACCCCTCCACTTT
TRBV7-8,TRBJ2-7,-,-,CASSPGGREQYF,TGTGCCAGCAGCCCCGGGGGGCGCGAGCAGTACTTC
TRBV9,TRBJ1-1,-,-,CASSASNTEAFF,TGTGCCAGCAGCGCTTCTAACACTGAAGCTTTCTTT
TRBV20-1,TRBJ1-4,few,-,CSALQAGKLFF,TGCAGTGCCCTCCAAGCGGGAAAACTGTTTTTT
TRBV6-5,TRBJ2-1,-,-,CASSRQADEQFF,TGTGCCAGCAGTCGACAGGCCGATGAGCAGTTCTTC
TRBV24-1,TRBJ1-5,few,-,CATSDGGAGNQPQHF,TGTGCCACCAGTGATGGGGGGGCCGGCAATCAGCCCCAGCATTTT
TRBV29-1,TRBJ2-7,-,-,CSALTRAIRDEQYF,TGCAGCGCCCTAACTAGGGCTATACGGGACGAGCAGTACTTC
TRBV11-2,TRBJ2-1,many,-,CASSPTWGLRSYNEQFF,TGTGCCAGCAGCCCAACCTGGGGCCTGCGCTCCTACAATGAGCAGTTCTTC
TRBV27,TRBJ2-5,-,TRBD1,CASSSRDRDQETQYF,TGTGCCAGCAGTTCCCGGGACAGGGACCAAGAGACCCAGTACTTC
TRBV7-2,TRBJ2-3,-,TRBD2,CASSPAAGSSTDTQYF,TGTGCCAGCAGCCCGGCAGCGGGGTCCAGCACAGATACGCAGTATTTT
TRBV5-1,TRBJ1-2,once,TRBD1,CASRLRRDRLDYGYTF,TGCGCCAGCAGGCTTCGCCGGGACAGGCTCGACTATGGCTACACCTTC
TRBV2,TRBJ2-3,-,-,CASNRGGLGDTQYF,TGTGCCAGCAACAGGGGGGGCCTTGGAGATACGCAGTATTTT
TRBV24-1,TRBJ2-5,-,TRBD2,CATSAGTSGDKETQYF,TGTGCCACCAGTGCCGGGACTAGCGGGGATAAAGAGACCCAGTACTTC
TRBV7-2,TRBJ2-5,-,-,CASLPWAGAVVETQYF,TGTGCCAGCTTACCCTGGGCGGGGGCCGTAGTGGAGACCCAGTACTTC
TRBV30,TRBJ1-5,-,-,CAWSVPGLGNQPQHF,TGTGCCTGGAGTGTACCAGGGTTAGGGAATCAGCCCCAGCATTTT
TRBV12-3/TRBV12-4,TRBJ1-4,-,-,CASSDGEDEKLFF,TGTGCCAGCAGTGACGGTGAGGATGAAAAACTGTTTTTT
TRBV5-1,TRBJ2-3,-,-,CASSRKGPQVPDTQYF,TGCGCCAGCAGCCGAAAAGGCCCTCAGGTCCCAGATACGCAGTATTTT
TRBV7-3,TRBJ2-3,-,-,CASSLHSPRDTQYF,TGTGCCAGCAGCTTGCACTCCCCAAGAGATACGCAGTATTTT
TRBV27,TRBJ2-7,-,-,CASSLIPGDTYEQYF,TGTGCCAGCAGTTTAATCCCAGGGGACACCTACGAGCAGTACTTC